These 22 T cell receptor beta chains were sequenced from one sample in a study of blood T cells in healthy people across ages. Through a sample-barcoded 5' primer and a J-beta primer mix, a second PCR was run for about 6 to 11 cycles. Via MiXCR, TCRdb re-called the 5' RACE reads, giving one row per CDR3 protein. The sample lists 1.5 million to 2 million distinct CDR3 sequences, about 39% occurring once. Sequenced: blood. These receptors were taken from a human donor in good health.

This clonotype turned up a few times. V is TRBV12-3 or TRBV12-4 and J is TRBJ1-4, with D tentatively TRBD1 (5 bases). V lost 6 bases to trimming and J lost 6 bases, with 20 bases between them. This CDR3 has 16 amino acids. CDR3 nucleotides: TGTGCCAGCAGCACCCGGGACGGCGACTTAGATGAAAAACTGTTTTTT. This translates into CASSTRDGDLDEKLFF.

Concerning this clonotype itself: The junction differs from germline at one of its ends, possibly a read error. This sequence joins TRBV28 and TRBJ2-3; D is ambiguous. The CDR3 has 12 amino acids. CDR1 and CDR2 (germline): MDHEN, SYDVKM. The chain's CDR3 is CASTLGGDTRYF. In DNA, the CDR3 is TGTGCCAGCACCCTGGGTGGAGATACGCGGTATTTT.

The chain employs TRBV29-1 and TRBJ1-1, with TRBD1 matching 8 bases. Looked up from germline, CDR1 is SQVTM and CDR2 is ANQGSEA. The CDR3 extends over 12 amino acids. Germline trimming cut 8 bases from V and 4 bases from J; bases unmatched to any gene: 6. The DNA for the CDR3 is TGCAGCTCGCCAGGGGGCGGCACTGAAGCTTTCTTT. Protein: CSSPGGGTEAFF.

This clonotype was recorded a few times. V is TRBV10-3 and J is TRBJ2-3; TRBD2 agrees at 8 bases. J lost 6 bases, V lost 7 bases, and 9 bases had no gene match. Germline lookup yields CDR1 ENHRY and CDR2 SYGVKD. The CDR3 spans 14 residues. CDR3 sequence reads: CAIKVGGGRDTQYF. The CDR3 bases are TGTGCCATCAAGGTCGGGGGGGGCAGGGATACGCAGTATTTT.

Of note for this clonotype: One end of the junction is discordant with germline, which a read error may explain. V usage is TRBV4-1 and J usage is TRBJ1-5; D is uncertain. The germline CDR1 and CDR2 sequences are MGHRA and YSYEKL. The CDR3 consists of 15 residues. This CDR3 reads CASGQYINSNQPQHF. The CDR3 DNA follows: TGCGCCAGCGGCCAATACATCAATAGCAATCAGCCCCAGCATTTT.

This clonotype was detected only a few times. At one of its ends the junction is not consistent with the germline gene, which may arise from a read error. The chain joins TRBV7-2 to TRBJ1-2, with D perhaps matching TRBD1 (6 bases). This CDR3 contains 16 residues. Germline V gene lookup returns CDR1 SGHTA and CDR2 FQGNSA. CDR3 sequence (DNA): TGTGCCGGCAGCCCTATGGATGTCAGGGGTAGCTATGGCTACACCTTC. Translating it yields CAGSPMDVRGSYGYTF.

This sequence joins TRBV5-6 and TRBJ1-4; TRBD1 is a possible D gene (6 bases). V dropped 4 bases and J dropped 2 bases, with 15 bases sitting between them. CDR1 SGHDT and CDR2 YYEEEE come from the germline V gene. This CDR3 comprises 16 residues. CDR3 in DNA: TGTGCCAGCAGCCAATTGGTGGGGGCGACTAATGAAAAACTGTTTTTT. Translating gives CASSQLVGATNEKLFF. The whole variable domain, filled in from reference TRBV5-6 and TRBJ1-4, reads DAGVTQSPTHLIKTRGQQVTLRCSPKSGHDTVSWYQQALGQGPQFIFQYYEEEERQRGNFPDRFSGHQFPNYSSELNVNALLLGDSALYLCASSQLVGATNEKLFFGSGTQLSVL.

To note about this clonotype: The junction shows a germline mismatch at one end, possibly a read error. DNA of the CDR3: TGTGCCGCCAGTGACTTAGCCACCGGGGAGCTGTTTTTT. Its protein is CAASDLATGELFF. The rearrangement uses TRBV24-1 and TRBJ2-2; the D is unclear. Looked up from germline, CDR1 is KGHDR and CDR2 is SFDVKD. The CDR3 is made up of 13 amino acids.

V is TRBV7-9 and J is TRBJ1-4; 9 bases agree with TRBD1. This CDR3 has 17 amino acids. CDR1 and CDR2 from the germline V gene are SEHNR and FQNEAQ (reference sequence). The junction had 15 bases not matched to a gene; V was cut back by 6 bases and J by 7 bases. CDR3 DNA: TGTGCCAGCAGGAAAGGGGGACAGGGAAAGGATGGTGAAAAACTGTTTTTT. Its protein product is CASRKGGQGKDGEKLFF.

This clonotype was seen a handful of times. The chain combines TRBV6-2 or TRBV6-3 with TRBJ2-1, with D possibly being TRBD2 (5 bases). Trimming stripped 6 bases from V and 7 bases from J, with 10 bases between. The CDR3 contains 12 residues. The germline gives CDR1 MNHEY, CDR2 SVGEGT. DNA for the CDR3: TGTGCCAGCAGACAGCGGCAGAATGAGCAGTTCTTC. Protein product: CASRQRQNEQFF.

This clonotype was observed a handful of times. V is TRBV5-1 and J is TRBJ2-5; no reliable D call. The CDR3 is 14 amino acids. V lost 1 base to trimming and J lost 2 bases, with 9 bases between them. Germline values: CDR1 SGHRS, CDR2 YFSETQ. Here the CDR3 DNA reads TGCGCCAGCAGCTTGTTGCCGCCTCAAGAGACCCAGTACTTC. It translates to CASSLLPPQETQYF. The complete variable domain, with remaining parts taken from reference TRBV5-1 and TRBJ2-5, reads KAGVTQTPRYLIKTRGQQVTLSCSPISGHRSVSWYQQTPGQGLQFLFEYFSETQRNKGNFPGRFSGRQFSNSRSEMNVSTLELGDSALYLCASSLLPPQETQYFGPGTRLLVL.

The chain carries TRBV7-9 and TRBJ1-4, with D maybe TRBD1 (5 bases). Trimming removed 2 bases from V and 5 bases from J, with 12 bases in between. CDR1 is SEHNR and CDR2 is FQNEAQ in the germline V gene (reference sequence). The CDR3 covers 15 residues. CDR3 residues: CASSLQWGENEKLFF. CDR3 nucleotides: TGTGCCAGCAGCTTACAATGGGGCGAGAATGAAAAACTGTTTTTT.

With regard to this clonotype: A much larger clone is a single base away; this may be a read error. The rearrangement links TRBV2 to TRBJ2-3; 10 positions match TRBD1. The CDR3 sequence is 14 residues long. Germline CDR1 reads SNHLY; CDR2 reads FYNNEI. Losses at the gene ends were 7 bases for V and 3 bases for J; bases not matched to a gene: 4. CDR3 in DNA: TGTGCCAGCACCCGGGACAGGGGAACAGATACGCAGTATTTT. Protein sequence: CASTRDRGTDTQYF.

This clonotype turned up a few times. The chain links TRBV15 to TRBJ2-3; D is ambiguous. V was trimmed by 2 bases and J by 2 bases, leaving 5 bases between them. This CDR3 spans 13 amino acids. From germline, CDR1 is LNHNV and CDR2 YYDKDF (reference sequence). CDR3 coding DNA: TGTGCCACCAGCAGAACATACACAGATACGCAGTATTTT. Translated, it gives CATSRTYTDTQYF.

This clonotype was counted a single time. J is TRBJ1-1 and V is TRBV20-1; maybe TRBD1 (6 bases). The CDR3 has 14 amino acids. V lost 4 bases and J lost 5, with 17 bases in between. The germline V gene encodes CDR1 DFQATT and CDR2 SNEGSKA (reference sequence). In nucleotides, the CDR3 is TGCAGTGCTAACCCCTACAGGGAAGTGACTGAAGCTTTCTTT. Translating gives CSANPYREVTEAFF.

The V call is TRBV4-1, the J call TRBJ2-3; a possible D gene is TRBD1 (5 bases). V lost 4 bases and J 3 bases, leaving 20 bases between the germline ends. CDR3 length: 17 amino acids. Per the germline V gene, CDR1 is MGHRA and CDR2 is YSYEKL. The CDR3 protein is CASSLRPQGSTTDTQYF. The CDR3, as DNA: TGCGCCAGCAGCCTCCGCCCCCAGGGATCAACTACAGATACGCAGTATTTT.

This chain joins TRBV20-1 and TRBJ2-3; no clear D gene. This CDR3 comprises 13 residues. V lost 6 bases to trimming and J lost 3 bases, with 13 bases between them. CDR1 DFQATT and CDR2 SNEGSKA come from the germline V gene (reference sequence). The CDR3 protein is CSAKSPGTDTQYF. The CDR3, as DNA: TGCAGTGCCAAGTCCCCAGGTACAGATACGCAGTATTTT.

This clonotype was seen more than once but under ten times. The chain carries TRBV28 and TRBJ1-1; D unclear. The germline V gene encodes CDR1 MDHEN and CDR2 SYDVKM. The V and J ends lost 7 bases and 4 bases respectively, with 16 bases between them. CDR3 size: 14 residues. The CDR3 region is CASTQDVGSTEAFF. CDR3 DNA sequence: TGTGCCAGCACCCAGGACGTCGGGAGCACTGAAGCTTTCTTT.

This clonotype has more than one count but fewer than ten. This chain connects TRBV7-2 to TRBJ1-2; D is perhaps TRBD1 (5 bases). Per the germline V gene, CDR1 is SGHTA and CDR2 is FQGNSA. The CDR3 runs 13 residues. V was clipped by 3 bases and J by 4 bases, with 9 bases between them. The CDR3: CASSFRDAYGYTF. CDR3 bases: TGTGCCAGCAGCTTTCGGGACGCCTATGGCTACACCTTC.

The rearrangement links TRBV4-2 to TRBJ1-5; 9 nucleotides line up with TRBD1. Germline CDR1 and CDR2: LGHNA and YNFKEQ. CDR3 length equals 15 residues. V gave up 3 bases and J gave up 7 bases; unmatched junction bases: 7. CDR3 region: CASSQGGTGLQPQHF. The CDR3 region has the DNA TGTGCCAGCAGCCAGGGCGGGACAGGGCTACAGCCCCAGCATTTT.

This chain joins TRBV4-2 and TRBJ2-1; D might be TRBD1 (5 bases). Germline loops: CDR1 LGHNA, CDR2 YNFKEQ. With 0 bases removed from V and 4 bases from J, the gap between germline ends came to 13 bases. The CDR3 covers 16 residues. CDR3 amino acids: CASSQEIGAEYNEQFF. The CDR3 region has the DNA TGTGCCAGCAGCCAAGAAATTGGGGCGGAGTACAATGAGCAGTTCTTC.

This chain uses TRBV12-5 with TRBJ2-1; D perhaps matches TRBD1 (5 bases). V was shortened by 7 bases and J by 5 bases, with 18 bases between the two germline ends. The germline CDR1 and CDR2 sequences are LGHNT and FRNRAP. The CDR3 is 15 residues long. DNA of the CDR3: TGTGCTAGTGCTCAGGGTTTTGGAGAAGACAATGAGCAGTTCTTC. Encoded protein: CASAQGFGEDNEQFF.